This T cell receptor beta chain stems from a study of T cell responses to AZD1222 COVID-19 vaccine. Study as a whole: Pooling of second doses given at about 4 or about 12 weeks was done. Study-wide points: The CD4 TCRs associated with vaccination extended across spike and predominated at 160-218 and 743-854. Spike-specific TCR depth and breadth grew after two AZD1222 doses.

Looked up from germline, CDR1 is SGHNT and CDR2 is YYREEE (reference sequence). Trimming pared 4 bases from V and 7 bases from J, leaving 11 bases between. This CDR3 is built from 12 residues. Profiled with immunoSEQ multiplex PCR; TCRdb holds only in-frame clones, not every one. The sample includes 150,000 to 200,000 clones, more than 85% of them seen just once. Regarding this clone: Its matching antigen is unknown.

The rearrangement uses TRBV5-4 and TRBJ1-2; no definite D call. The sample here was peripheral blood, taken on day 0 of AZD1222 vaccination. This TCR came from an adult in good health. CDR3 bases: TGTGCCAGCAGCAAGCCCGAAGGTGGCTACACCTTC. Translating it yields CASSKPEGGYTF.